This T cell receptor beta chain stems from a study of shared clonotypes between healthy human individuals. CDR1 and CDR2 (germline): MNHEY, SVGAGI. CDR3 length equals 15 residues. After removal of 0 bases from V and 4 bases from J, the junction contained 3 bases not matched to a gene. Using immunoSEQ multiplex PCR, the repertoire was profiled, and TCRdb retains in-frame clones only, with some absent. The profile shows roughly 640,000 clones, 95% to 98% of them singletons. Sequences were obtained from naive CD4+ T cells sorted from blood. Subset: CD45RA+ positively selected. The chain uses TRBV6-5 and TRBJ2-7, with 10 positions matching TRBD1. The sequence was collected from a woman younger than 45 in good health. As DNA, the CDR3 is TGTGCCAGCAGTTACTCCGGGACAGGGGAGTACGAGCAGTACTTC. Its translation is CASSYSGTGEYEQYF.